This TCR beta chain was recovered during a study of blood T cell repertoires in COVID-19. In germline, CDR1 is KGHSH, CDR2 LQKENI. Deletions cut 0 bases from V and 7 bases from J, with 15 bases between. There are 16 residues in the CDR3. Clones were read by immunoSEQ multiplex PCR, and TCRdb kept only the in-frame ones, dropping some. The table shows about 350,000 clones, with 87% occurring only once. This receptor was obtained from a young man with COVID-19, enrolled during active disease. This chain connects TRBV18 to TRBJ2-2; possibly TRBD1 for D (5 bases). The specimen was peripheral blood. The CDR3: CASSPPKGDLFGELFF. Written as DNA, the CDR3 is TGTGCCAGCTCACCACCGAAAGGGGATTTATTCGGGGAGCTGTTTTTT. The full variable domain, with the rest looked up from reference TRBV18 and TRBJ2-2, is NAGVMQNPRHLVRRRGQEARLRCSPMKGHSHVYWYRQLPEEGLKFMVYLQKENIIDESGMPKERFSAEFPKEGPSILRIQQVVRGDSAAYFCASSPPKGDLFGELFFGEGSRLTVL.